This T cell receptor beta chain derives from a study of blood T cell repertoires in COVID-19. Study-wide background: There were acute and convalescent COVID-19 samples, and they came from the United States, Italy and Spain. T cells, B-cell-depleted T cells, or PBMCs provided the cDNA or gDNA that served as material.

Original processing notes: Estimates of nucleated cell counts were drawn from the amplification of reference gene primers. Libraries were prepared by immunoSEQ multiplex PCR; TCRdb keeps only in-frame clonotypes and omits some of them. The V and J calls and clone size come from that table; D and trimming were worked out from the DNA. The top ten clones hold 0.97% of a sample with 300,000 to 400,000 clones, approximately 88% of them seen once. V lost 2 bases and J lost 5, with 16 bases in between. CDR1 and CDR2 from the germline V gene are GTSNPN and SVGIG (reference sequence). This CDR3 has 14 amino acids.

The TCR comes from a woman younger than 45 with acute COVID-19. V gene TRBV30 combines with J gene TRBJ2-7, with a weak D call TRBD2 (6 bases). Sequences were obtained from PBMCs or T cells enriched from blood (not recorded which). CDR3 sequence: CAWSPGLSIHEQYF. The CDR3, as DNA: TGTGCCTGGAGTCCGGGACTGAGTATCCACGAGCAGTACTTC. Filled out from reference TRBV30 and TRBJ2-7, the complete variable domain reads SQTIHQWPATLVQPVGSPLSLECTVEGTSNPNLYWYRQAAGRGLQLLFYSVGIGQISSEVPQNLSASRPQDRQFILSSKKLLLSDSGFYLCAWSPGLSIHEQYFGPGTRLTVT.